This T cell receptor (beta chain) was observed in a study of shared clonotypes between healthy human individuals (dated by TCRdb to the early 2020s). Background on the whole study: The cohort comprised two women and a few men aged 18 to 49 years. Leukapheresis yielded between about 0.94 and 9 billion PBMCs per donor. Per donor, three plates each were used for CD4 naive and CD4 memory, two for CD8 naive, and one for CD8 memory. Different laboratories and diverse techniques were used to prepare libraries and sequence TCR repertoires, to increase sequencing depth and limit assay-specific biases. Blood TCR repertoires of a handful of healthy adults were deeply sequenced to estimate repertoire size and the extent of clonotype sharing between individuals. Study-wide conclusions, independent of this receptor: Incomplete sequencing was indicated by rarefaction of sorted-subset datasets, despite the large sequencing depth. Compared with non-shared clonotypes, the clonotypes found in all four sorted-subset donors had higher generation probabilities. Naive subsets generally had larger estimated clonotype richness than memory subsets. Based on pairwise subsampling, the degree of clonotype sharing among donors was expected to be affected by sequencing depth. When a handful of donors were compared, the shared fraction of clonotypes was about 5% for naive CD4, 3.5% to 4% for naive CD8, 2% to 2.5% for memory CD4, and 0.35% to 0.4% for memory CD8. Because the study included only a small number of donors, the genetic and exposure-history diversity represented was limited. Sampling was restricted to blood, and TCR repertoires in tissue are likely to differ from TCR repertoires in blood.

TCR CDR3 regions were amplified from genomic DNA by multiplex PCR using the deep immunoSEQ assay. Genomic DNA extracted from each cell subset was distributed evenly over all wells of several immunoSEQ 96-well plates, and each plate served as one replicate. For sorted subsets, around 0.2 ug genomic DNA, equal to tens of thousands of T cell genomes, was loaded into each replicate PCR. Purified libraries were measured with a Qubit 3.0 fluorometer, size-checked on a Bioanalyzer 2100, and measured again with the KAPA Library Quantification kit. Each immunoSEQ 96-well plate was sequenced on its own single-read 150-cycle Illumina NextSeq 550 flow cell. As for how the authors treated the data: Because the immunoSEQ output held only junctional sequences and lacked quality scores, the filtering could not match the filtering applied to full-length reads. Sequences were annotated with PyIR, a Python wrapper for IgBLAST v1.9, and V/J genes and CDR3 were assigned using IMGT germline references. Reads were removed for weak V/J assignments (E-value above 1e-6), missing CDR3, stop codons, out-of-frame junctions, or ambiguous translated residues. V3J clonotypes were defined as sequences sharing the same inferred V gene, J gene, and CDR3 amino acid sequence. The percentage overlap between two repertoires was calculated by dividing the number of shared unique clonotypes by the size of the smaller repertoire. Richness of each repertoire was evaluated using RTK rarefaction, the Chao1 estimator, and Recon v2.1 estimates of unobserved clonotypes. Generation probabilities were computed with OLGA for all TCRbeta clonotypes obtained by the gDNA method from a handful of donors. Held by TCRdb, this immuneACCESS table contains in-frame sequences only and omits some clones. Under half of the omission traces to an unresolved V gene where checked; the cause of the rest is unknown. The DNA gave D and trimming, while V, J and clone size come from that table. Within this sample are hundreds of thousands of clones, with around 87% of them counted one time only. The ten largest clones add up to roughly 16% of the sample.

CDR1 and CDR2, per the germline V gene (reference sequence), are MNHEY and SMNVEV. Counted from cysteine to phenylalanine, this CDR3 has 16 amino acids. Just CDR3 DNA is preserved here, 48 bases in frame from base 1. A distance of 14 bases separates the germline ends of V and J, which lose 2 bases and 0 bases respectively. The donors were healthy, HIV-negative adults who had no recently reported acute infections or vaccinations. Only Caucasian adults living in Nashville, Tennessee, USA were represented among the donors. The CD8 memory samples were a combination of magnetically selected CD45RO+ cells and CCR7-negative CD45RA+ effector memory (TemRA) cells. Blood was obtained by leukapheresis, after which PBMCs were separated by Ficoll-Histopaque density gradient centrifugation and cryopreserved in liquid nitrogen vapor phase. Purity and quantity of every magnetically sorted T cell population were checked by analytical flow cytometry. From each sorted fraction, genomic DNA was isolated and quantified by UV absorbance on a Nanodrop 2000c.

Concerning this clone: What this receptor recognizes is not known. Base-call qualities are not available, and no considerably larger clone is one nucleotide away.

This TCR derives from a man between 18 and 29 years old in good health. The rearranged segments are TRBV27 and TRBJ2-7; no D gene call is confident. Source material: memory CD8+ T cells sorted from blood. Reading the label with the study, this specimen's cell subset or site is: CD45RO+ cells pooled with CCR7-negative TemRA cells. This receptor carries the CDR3 CASSLTGRQPSYEQYF. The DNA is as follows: TGTGCCAGCAGTTTAACGGGCCGACAACCCTCCTACGAGCAGTACTTC.